This is a list of T cell receptor beta chains from one sample in a study of control samples from healthy donors and cancer patients. The repertoire was sequenced with immunoSEQ multiplex PCR; TCRdb's copy has only in-frame clones and lacks some. The table lists 45,000 to 70,000 clones, under 95% of them singletons. The sample consisted of PBMCs. These receptors were collected from a man younger than 45 with colorectal cancer. The CDR3 runs from the conserved cysteine through the conserved F or W. Each record gives: J gene, clone size, V gene, CDR3 length, D gene, CDR3 DNA, CDR3 protein. D genes are given only for firm matches. Not all rows give a size; the values are once, few, many and, for expanded clones, a class.

TRBJ1-1 . TRBV30 13 . TGTGCCTTTGACGAGGACGCCCGCCAGGAAGCTTTCTTT CAFDEDARQEAFF
TRBJ2-2 . TRBV9 17 . TGTGCCAGCAGCGTAGTTTCCGGGGGCGAGAACACCGGGGAGCTGTTTTTT CASSVVSGGENTGELFF
TRBJ1-1 once TRBV19 15 TRBD1 TGTGCCAGTAGTACCCTGACAGGGGGTGTATCTGAAGCTTTCTTT CASSTLTGGVSEAFF
TRBJ1-2 . TRBV18 16 TRBD1 TGTGCCAGCTCCCCGGGACAGGGGGCTTTTAACTATGGCTACACCTTC CASSPGQGAFNYGYTF
TRBJ1-1 . TRBV4-2 15 . TGTGCCAGCAGCCAAGATGGTAACTCTAATAGTAAAGCTTTCTTT CASSQDGNSNSKAFF
TRBJ2-1 . TRBV28 17 TRBD2 TGTGCCAGCTCGGGACTAGCGGGGTTGGGCTCCTACAATGAGCAGTTCTTC CASSGLAGLGSYNEQFF
TRBJ1-1 . TRBV9 16 TRBD1 TGTGCCAGCAGCGTCGGGGACAGGGGGACGGGCACTGAAGCTTTCTTT CASSVGDRGTGTEAFF
TRBJ2-4 . TRBV5-5 15 . TGTGCCAGCAGCTCTGACGGGCTAGCCAAAAACATTCAGTACTTC CASSSDGLAKNIQYF
TRBJ1-5 . TRBV15 15 TRBD1 TGTGCCACCAGCAGTCGACAGGGGGTGAATCAGCCCCAGCATTTT CATSSRQGVNQPQHF
TRBJ1-3 . TRBV29-1 14 . TGCAGCGCCCTAAGGGGGGGCGCTGGAAACACCATATATTTT CSALRGGAGNTIYF
TRBJ1-5 . TRBV7-2 15 . TGTGCCAGCAGCCGTGGGGAGGCCCATAATCAGCCCCAGCATTTT CASSRGEAHNQPQHF
TRBJ1-6 . TRBV14 16 . TGTGCCAGCAGCCACCGGAGGACCGGGGGGCATTCACCCCTCCACTTT CASSHRRTGGHSPLHF
TRBJ1-1 . TRBV29-1 13 . TGCAGCGTTGGAGCACGTTCGAACACTGAAGCTTTCTTT CSVGARSNTEAFF